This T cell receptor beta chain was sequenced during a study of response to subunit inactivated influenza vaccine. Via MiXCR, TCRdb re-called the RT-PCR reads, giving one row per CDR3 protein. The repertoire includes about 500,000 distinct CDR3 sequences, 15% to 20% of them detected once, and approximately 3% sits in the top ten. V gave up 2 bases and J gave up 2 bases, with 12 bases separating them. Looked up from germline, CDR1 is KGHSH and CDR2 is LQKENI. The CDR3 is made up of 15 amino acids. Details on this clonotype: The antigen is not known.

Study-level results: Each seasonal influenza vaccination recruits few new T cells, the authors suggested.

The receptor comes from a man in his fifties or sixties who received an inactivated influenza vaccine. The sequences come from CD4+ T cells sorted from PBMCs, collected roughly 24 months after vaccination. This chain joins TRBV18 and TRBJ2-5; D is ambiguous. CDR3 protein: CASSPGVTFQETQYF. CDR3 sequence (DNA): TGTGCCAGCTCACCAGGGGTTACCTTTCAAGAGACCCAGTACTTC.